Listed below are T cell receptor beta chains from one sample, sequenced in a study of blood T cell repertoires in COVID-19. Assay used: immunoSEQ multiplex PCR; TCRdb lists only in-frame clones, some missing. Counted here are under 250,000 clones, over 75% occurring once; the ten biggest clones make up 9.1%. Sequenced sample: PBMCs or T cells enriched from blood (not recorded which). The receptors derive from a woman between 50 and 59 years old with acute COVID-19. CDR3s include the opening cysteine and the closing phenylalanine or tryptophan. Fields, in order: D gene, clone size, J gene, V gene, CDR3 protein, CDR3 DNA. A D gene is named only where the DNA matches it firmly. Size is stated for part of the rows, as once, few or many counts, or as a class when the clone is expanded.

D gene: NA
clone size: few
J gene: TRBJ1-2
V gene: TRBV7-2
CDR3 protein: CASSSGVSYGYTF
CDR3 DNA: TGTGCCAGCAGCTCCGGGGTGAGCTATGGCTACACCTTC

D gene: TRBD2
clone size: NA
J gene: TRBJ2-2
V gene: TRBV19
CDR3 protein: CASSIGLLAGLNTGELFF
CDR3 DNA: TGTGCCAGTAGTATAGGCTTACTAGCGGGGCTTAACACCGGGGAGCTGTTTTTT

D gene: NA
clone size: NA
J gene: TRBJ2-1
V gene: TRBV30
CDR3 protein: CAWSLAARGEQFF
CDR3 DNA: TGTGCCTGGAGTTTGGCAGCGCGAGGTGAGCAGTTCTTC

D gene: NA
clone size: NA
J gene: TRBJ1-6
V gene: TRBV6-5
CDR3 protein: CASGGLRGSGSPLHF
CDR3 DNA: TGTGCCAGCGGGGGTCTGCGGGGTTCCGGTTCACCCCTCCACTTT

D gene: TRBD1
clone size: NA
J gene: TRBJ1-3
V gene: TRBV7-3
CDR3 protein: CASSLERQGPGNTIYF
CDR3 DNA: TGTGCCAGCAGCTTAGAGCGACAGGGCCCTGGAAACACCATATATTTT

D gene: TRBD1
clone size: NA
J gene: TRBJ1-5
V gene: TRBV7-2
CDR3 protein: CASSNIAGQGFF
CDR3 DNA: TGTGCCAGCAGTAATATCGCGGGACAGGGGTTTTTT

D gene: TRBD1
clone size: NA
J gene: TRBJ2-5
V gene: TRBV7-9
CDR3 protein: CASSSGTGEMETQYF
CDR3 DNA: TGTGCCAGCAGCTCGGGGACAGGGGAAATGGAGACCCAGTACTTC

D gene: NA
clone size: NA
J gene: TRBJ1-4
V gene: TRBV7-9
CDR3 protein: CASSLWRGEATNEKLFF
CDR3 DNA: TGTGCCAGCAGCTTATGGCGGGGGGAAGCAACTAATGAAAAACTGTTTTTT

D gene: TRBD1
clone size: NA
J gene: TRBJ1-2
V gene: TRBV7-8
CDR3 protein: CASSLAKDRGFGYTF
CDR3 DNA: TGTGCCAGCAGCTTAGCGAAGGACAGGGGGTTTGGCTACACCTTC

D gene: TRBD2
clone size: once
J gene: TRBJ2-2
V gene: TRBV15
CDR3 protein: CATGASGGFTGELFF
CDR3 DNA: TGTGCCACTGGGGCTAGCGGGGGGTTCACCGGGGAGCTGTTTTTT

D gene: NA
clone size: NA
J gene: TRBJ1-1
V gene: TRBV3-1/TRBV3-2
CDR3 protein: CASSQVGLAGAFF
CDR3 DNA: TGTGCCAGCAGCCAAGTGGGCCTTGCAGGGGCTTTCTTT

D gene: TRBD2
clone size: many
J gene: TRBJ2-1
V gene: TRBV5-1
CDR3 protein: CASSPISSGGYNEQFF
CDR3 DNA: TGCGCCAGCAGCCCAATCTCTAGCGGGGGCTACAATGAGCAGTTCTTC

D gene: NA
clone size: few
J gene: TRBJ2-7
V gene: TRBV28
CDR3 protein: CASSYRVEQYF
CDR3 DNA: TGTGCCAGCAGTTACAGGGTCGAGCAGTACTTC

D gene: TRBD1
clone size: NA
J gene: TRBJ2-7
V gene: TRBV9
CDR3 protein: CASSVTGQGAGEQYF
CDR3 DNA: TGTGCCAGCAGCGTAACAGGACAGGGGGCTGGGGAGCAGTACTTC

D gene: TRBD1
clone size: NA
J gene: TRBJ1-6
V gene: TRBV12-3/TRBV12-4
CDR3 protein: CASSLTGGSPLHF
CDR3 DNA: TGTGCCAGCAGTTTGACAGGGGGGTCACCCCTCCACTTT

D gene: TRBD1
clone size: NA
J gene: TRBJ1-5
V gene: TRBV5-1
CDR3 protein: CASSLTGGGQPQHF
CDR3 DNA: TGCGCCAGCAGCTTAACAGGGGGGGGTCAGCCCCAGCATTTT

D gene: NA
clone size: NA
J gene: TRBJ2-7
V gene: TRBV19
CDR3 protein: CASSSGRGYEQYF
CDR3 DNA: TGTGCCAGTAGTAGTGGCAGGGGCTACGAGCAGTACTTC

D gene: NA
clone size: NA
J gene: TRBJ1-1
V gene: TRBV18
CDR3 protein: CASSPRGVNTEAFF
CDR3 DNA: TGTGCCAGCTCACCACGGGGAGTGAACACTGAAGCTTTCTTT

D gene: NA
clone size: NA
J gene: TRBJ1-1
V gene: TRBV24-1
CDR3 protein: CATRPPAIGVAFF
CDR3 DNA: TGTGCCACCAGACCCCCGGCGATTGGAGTGGCTTTCTTT

D gene: NA
clone size: few
J gene: TRBJ2-2
V gene: TRBV5-1
CDR3 protein: CASSQAGLNTGELFF
CDR3 DNA: TGCGCCAGCAGCCAGGCAGGATTGAACACCGGGGAGCTGTTTTTT

D gene: TRBD1
clone size: NA
J gene: TRBJ1-2
V gene: TRBV9
CDR3 protein: CASSPTDRATYGYTF
CDR3 DNA: TGTGCCAGCAGCCCAACGGACAGGGCCACCTATGGCTACACCTTC

D gene: TRBD2
clone size: NA
J gene: TRBJ2-5
V gene: TRBV10-3
CDR3 protein: CAISGTSGGLQETQYF
CDR3 DNA: TGTGCCATCAGCGGGACTAGCGGGGGGTTACAAGAGACCCAGTACTTC

D gene: TRBD2
clone size: NA
J gene: TRBJ2-5
V gene: TRBV7-8
CDR3 protein: CASSRLAGTRETQYF
CDR3 DNA: TGTGCCAGCAGTCGACTAGCGGGGACCCGGGAGACCCAGTACTTC

D gene: TRBD1
clone size: NA
J gene: TRBJ1-6
V gene: TRBV10-2
CDR3 protein: CASRRQGSYNSPLHF
CDR3 DNA: TGCGCCAGCAGGAGACAGGGATCCTATAATTCACCCCTCCACTTT

D gene: TRBD1
clone size: once
J gene: TRBJ2-1
V gene: TRBV28
CDR3 protein: CASSSPGQGFWNEQFF
CDR3 DNA: TGTGCCAGCAGTAGTCCGGGACAGGGATTCTGGAATGAGCAGTTCTTC

D gene: NA
clone size: NA
J gene: TRBJ1-2
V gene: TRBV12-3/TRBV12-4
CDR3 protein: CASSPTGNYGYTF
CDR3 DNA: TGTGCCAGCAGTCCCACAGGGAACTATGGCTACACCTTC

D gene: NA
clone size: NA
J gene: TRBJ1-1
V gene: TRBV20-1
CDR3 protein: CSARVRTEAFF
CDR3 DNA: TGCAGTGCTAGAGTTCGGACTGAAGCTTTCTTT

D gene: NA
clone size: few
J gene: TRBJ1-5
V gene: TRBV14
CDR3 protein: CASSYDGNQPQHF
CDR3 DNA: TGTGCCAGCAGCTACGACGGGAATCAGCCCCAGCATTTT

D gene: TRBD1
clone size: NA
J gene: TRBJ2-5
V gene: TRBV29-1
CDR3 protein: CSVSPTGEWRETQYF
CDR3 DNA: TGCAGCGTTAGCCCTACAGGGGAATGGCGAGAGACCCAGTACTTC

D gene: NA
clone size: NA
J gene: TRBJ1-2
V gene: TRBV11-2
CDR3 protein: CASSPRRGSGIYGYTF
CDR3 DNA: TGTGCCAGCAGCCCGAGACGGGGATCCGGGATCTATGGCTACACCTTC

D gene: TRBD1
clone size: once
J gene: TRBJ1-4
V gene: TRBV5-1
CDR3 protein: CASSLAGGSGEKLFF
CDR3 DNA: TGCGCCAGCAGCTTGGCAGGGGGGTCCGGTGAAAAACTGTTTTTT

D gene: TRBD2
clone size: NA
J gene: TRBJ2-7
V gene: TRBV18
CDR3 protein: CASSGLAGGQNSYEQYF
CDR3 DNA: TGTGCCAGCTCAGGACTAGCGGGGGGTCAAAACTCCTACGAGCAGTACTTC

D gene: TRBD1
clone size: NA
J gene: TRBJ1-1
V gene: TRBV5-1
CDR3 protein: CASSLTSGQALGPEAFF
CDR3 DNA: TGCGCCAGCAGCTTAACTTCTGGACAGGCCCTAGGGCCTGAAGCTTTCTTT

D gene: TRBD1
clone size: NA
J gene: TRBJ1-2
V gene: TRBV30
CDR3 protein: CAWTPGQGGFYGYTF
CDR3 DNA: TGTGCCTGGACTCCGGGACAGGGAGGCTTCTATGGCTACACCTTC

D gene: NA
clone size: NA
J gene: TRBJ1-3
V gene: TRBV7-2
CDR3 protein: CASGQIHGSGNTIYF
CDR3 DNA: TGTGCCAGCGGACAAATACACGGCTCTGGAAACACCATATATTTT

D gene: TRBD1
clone size: NA
J gene: TRBJ2-7
V gene: TRBV29-1
CDR3 protein: CSAVGQGYEQYF
CDR3 DNA: TGCAGCGCCGTGGGACAGGGCTACGAGCAGTACTTC

D gene: NA
clone size: NA
J gene: TRBJ1-5
V gene: TRBV30
CDR3 protein: CACQGQSQPQHF
CDR3 DNA: TGTGCCTGCCAGGGGCAAAGTCAGCCCCAGCATTTT

D gene: NA
clone size: NA
J gene: TRBJ1-3
V gene: TRBV6-2/TRBV6-3
CDR3 protein: CASSYAVSGNTIYF
CDR3 DNA: TGTGCCAGCAGTTACGCGGTCTCTGGAAACACCATATATTTT

D gene: TRBD1
clone size: NA
J gene: TRBJ1-2
V gene: TRBV5-1
CDR3 protein: CASSLGTGDPYGYTF
CDR3 DNA: TGCGCCAGCAGCTTGGGGACAGGGGATCCCTATGGCTACACCTTC

D gene: NA
clone size: NA
J gene: TRBJ2-2
V gene: TRBV6-2/TRBV6-3
CDR3 protein: CASSPGTWDTGELFF
CDR3 DNA: TGTGCCAGCAGCCCCGGGACTTGGGACACCGGGGAGCTGTTTTTT

D gene: TRBD2
clone size: NA
J gene: TRBJ2-5
V gene: TRBV7-9
CDR3 protein: CASSTLLAGGIQETQYF
CDR3 DNA: TGTGCCAGCAGCACCTTACTAGCGGGGGGTATCCAAGAGACCCAGTACTTC

D gene: NA
clone size: NA
J gene: TRBJ1-1
V gene: TRBV30
CDR3 protein: CALRDSSWNTEAFF
CDR3 DNA: TGTGCCTTGCGGGACTCCTCATGGAACACTGAAGCTTTCTTT

D gene: NA
clone size: NA
J gene: TRBJ2-1
V gene: TRBV20-1
CDR3 protein: CSAVAESEQFF
CDR3 DNA: TGCAGTGCAGTAGCGGAGAGCGAGCAGTTCTTC

D gene: NA
clone size: NA
J gene: TRBJ1-1
V gene: TRBV7-9
CDR3 protein: CASSLSETEAFF
CDR3 DNA: TGTGCCAGCAGCCTTTCTGAGACTGAAGCTTTCTTT

D gene: NA
clone size: once
J gene: TRBJ2-3
V gene: TRBV7-3
CDR3 protein: CASSLTLGGGTDTQYF
CDR3 DNA: TGTGCCAGCAGCTTAACGTTAGGCGGGGGCACAGATACGCAGTATTTT

D gene: TRBD1
clone size: NA
J gene: TRBJ2-1
V gene: TRBV5-1
CDR3 protein: CASSFGTGRLGYNEQFF
CDR3 DNA: TGCGCCAGCAGCTTTGGGACAGGGCGTCTCGGCTACAATGAGCAGTTCTTC

D gene: NA
clone size: NA
J gene: TRBJ1-4
V gene: TRBV15
CDR3 protein: CATRGGATNEKLFF
CDR3 DNA: TGTGCCACGCGCGGCGGCGCAACTAATGAAAAACTGTTTTTT

D gene: TRBD1
clone size: NA
J gene: TRBJ2-1
V gene: TRBV6-5
CDR3 protein: CASSSGQGRLFF
CDR3 DNA: TGTGCCAGCAGTTCTGGACAGGGAAGGCTGTTCTTC